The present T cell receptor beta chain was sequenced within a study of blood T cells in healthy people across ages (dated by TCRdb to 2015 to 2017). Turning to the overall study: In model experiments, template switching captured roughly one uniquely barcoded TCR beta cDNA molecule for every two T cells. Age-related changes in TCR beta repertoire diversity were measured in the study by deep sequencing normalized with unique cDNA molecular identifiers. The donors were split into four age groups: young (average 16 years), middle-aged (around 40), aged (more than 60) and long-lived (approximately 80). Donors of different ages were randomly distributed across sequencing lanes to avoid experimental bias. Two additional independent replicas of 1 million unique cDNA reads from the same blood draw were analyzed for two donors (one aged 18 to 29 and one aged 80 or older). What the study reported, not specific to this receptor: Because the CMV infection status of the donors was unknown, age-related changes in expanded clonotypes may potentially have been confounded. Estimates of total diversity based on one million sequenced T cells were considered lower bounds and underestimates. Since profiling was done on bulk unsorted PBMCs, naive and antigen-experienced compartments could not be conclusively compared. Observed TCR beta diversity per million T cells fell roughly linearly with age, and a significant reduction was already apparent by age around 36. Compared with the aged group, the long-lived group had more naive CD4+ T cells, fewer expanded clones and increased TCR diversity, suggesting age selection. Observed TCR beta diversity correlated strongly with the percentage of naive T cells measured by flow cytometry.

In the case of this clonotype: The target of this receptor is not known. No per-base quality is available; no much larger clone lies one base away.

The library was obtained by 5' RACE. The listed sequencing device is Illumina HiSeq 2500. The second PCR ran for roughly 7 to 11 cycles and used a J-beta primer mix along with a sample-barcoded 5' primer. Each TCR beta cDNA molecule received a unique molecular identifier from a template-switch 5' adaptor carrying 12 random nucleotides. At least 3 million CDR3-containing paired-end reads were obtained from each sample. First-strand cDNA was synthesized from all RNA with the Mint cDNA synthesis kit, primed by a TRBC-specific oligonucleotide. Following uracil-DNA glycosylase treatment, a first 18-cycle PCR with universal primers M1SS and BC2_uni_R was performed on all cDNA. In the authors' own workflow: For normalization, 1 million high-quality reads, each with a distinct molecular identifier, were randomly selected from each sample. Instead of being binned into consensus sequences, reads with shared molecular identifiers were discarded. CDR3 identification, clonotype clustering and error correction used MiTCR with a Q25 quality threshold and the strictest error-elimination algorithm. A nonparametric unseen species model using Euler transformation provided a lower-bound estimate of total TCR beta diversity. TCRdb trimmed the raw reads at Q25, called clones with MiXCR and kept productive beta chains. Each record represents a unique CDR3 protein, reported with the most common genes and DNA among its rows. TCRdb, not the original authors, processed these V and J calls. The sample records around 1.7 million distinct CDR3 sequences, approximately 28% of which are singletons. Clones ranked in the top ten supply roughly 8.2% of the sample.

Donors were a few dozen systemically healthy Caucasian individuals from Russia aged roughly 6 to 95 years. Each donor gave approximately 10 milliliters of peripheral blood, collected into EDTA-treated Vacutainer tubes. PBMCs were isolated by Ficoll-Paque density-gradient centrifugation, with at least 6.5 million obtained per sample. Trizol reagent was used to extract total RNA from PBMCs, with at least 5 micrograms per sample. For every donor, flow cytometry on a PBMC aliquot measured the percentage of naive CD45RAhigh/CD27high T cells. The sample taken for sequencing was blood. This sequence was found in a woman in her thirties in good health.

The CDR3 region reads CASSVGTSGVQETQYF. At the DNA level, the sequence is TGTGCCAGCAGTGTTGGAACTAGCGGGGTCCAAGAGACCCAGTACTTC. The chain is made from TRBV28 and TRBJ2-5, with TRBD2 matching 10 junction bases. The CDR3 measures 16 amino acids from cysteine to phenylalanine. Here the CDR3 DNA is all that survives: 48 bases in frame from base 1. CDR1 MDHEN and CDR2 SYDVKM were looked up in the germline V gene. After removal of 5 bases from V and 1 base from J, the junction retains 7 bases not matched to a gene. Beyond the CDR3, the reference TRBV28 and TRBJ2-5 genes provide the residues; the full variable domain reads: DVKVTQSSRYLVKRTGEKVFLECVQDMDHENMFWYRQDPGLGLRLIYFSYDVKMKEKGDIPEGYSVSREKKERFSLILESASTNQTSMYLCASSVGTSGVQETQYFGPGTRLLVL.